These 14 T cell receptor beta chains were all obtained from the same sample, sequenced in a study of cytomegalovirus exposure and HLA in healthy donors. The PCR ran on 60 Vbeta and 13 Jbeta primers. The assay was immunoSEQ multiplex PCR, and TCRdb's table has in-frame clones only and misses some. Of 110,000 or so clones in the sample, roughly 70% are singletons; the top ten hold around 1.2%. The sequencing sample was made of PBMCs. All receptors derive from a man between 40 and 49 years old in good health and CMV-seronegative.

The V call is TRBV7-8, the J call TRBJ1-5; D not certain. The V gene lost 4 bases and the J gene lost 4 bases, with 5 bases spanning the gap. The CDR3 loop spans 12 amino acids. The germline CDR1 and CDR2 sequences are SGHVS and FQNEAQ. CDR3 sequence reads: CASSSTNQPQHF. DNA for the CDR3: TGTGCCAGCAGCTCCACTAATCAGCCCCAGCATTTT.

This clone has just a few counts. The gene calls are TRBV19 and TRBJ2-5; 8 bases agree with TRBD1. The CDR3 runs to 15 residues. Germline V gives CDR1 LNHDA, CDR2 SQIVND (reference sequence). Trimming cost V 4 bases and J 3 bases; bases outside gene matches: 7. CDR3 DNA sequence: TGTGCCAGTAGTACGATAGGGACAGGAAAAGAGACCCAGTACTTC. Residues: CASSTIGTGKETQYF.

This clone occurred a few times. V usage is TRBV28 and J usage is TRBJ1-2; D not resolved. The length of the CDR3 is 13 residues. CDR1 is MDHEN, CDR2 SYDVKM, per germline. V lost 4 bases to trimming and J lost 7 bases, with 13 bases between them. The CDR3 DNA reads as TGTGCCAGCAGTTACGATTCCCCCAGTGGCTACACCTTC. Translating it yields CASSYDSPSGYTF.

CDR3 region: CSARELEKLFF. CDR3 DNA: TGCAGTGCTAGAGAACTTGAAAAACTGTTTTTT. The chain carries TRBV20-1 and TRBJ1-4; D unresolved. The CDR3 has 11 amino acids. Trimming pared 0 bases from V and 7 bases from J, leaving 3 bases between. Per the germline V gene, CDR1 is DFQATT and CDR2 is SNEGSKA (reference sequence).

The chain links TRBV5-1 to TRBJ1-1; TRBD1 might be the D (6 bases). CDR1 SGHRS and CDR2 YFSETQ come from the germline V gene. V was cut by 4 bases and J by 5 bases, with 15 bases left in between. The CDR3 has 14 residues. CDR3 nucleotide sequence: TGCGCCAGCAGCCGCTTGGGGGCGTTAACTGAAGCTTTCTTT. Translated: CASSRLGALTEAFF.

The count of this clone is one. The chain is built from TRBV5-8 and TRBJ1-1; 9 nucleotides line up with TRBD1. Germline CDR1 is SGHTS and CDR2 is YDEGEE. The junction had 5 bases not matched to a gene; V was cut back by 4 bases and J by 4 bases. The CDR3 consists of 14 residues. The CDR3 sequence: CASSPQGAGTEAFF. Here the CDR3 DNA reads TGTGCCAGCAGCCCACAGGGGGCGGGCACTGAAGCTTTCTTT.

V and J are TRBV9 and TRBJ2-2; TRBD2 aligns across 7 bases. CDR3 length: 15 residues. Germline V gives CDR1 SGDLS, CDR2 YYNGEE. Germline trimming cut 6 bases from V and 2 bases from J; bases unmatched to any gene: 7. CDR3 region: CASTPGTTNTGELFF. CDR3 in DNA: TGTGCCAGCACCCCCGGGACTACCAACACCGGGGAGCTGTTTTTT. Full variable domain (missing parts from reference TRBV9 and TRBJ2-2): DSGVTQTPKHLITATGQRVTLRCSPRSGDLSVYWYQQSLDQGLQFLIQYYNGEERAKGNILERFSAQQFPDLHSELNLSSLELGDSALYFCASTPGTTNTGELFFGEGSRLTVL.

In its sample, this clone was seen a few times. The DNA for the CDR3 is TGTGCCAGTGCAGATAGCGGGAGAGAGACCGGGGAGCTGTTTTTT. This translates into CASADSGRETGELFF. The chain recombines TRBV19 with TRBJ2-2, with 9 bases matching TRBD2. Trimming cost V 8 bases and J 5 bases; bases outside gene matches: 9. The CDR3 is 15 residues long. The germline V gene has CDR1 LNHDA and CDR2 SQIVND (reference sequence).

This chain links TRBV13 with TRBJ2-7, with 9 positions matching TRBD1. Looked up from germline, CDR1 is PRHDT and CDR2 is FYEKMQ (reference sequence). CDR3 length: 15 amino acids. Germline trimming cut 3 bases from V and 4 bases from J; bases unmatched to any gene: 7. The CDR3 DNA is TGTGCCAGCAGCTTCTCCGGGACAGGGCGGTACGAGCAGTACTTC. Translation gives CASSFSGTGRYEQYF.

Here the CDR3 DNA reads TGTGCCAGCAGTTCCCTAGCGGAGTACCAAGAGACCCAGTACTTC. Protein sequence: CASSSLAEYQETQYF. This chain links TRBV6-5 with TRBJ2-5; 7 bases are shared with TRBD2. The CDR3 is 15 residues long. Germline values: CDR1 MNHEY, CDR2 SVGAGI. Germline trimming cut 4 bases from V and 0 bases from J; bases unmatched to any gene: 5.

V gene TRBV4-1 combines with J gene TRBJ2-3; D remains ambiguous. Trimming pared 6 bases from V and 2 bases from J, leaving 9 bases between. Germline V gene sequence: CDR1 MGHRA, CDR2 YSYEKL. The CDR3 extends over 13 amino acids. The CDR3, as DNA: TGCGCCAGCAGGTCGACTGTCACAGATACGCAGTATTTT. Translation gives CASRSTVTDTQYF.

V gene TRBV28 combines with J gene TRBJ2-7; 10 nucleotides line up with TRBD1. The V gene end was trimmed by 3 bases and the J gene end by 3 bases; junction bases not matched to a gene: 8. CDR3 length equals 16 residues. Germline assignment: CDR1 MDHEN and CDR2 SYDVKM. For the CDR3, the DNA is TGTGCCAGCAGTTTGAAGGGGGACAGGGGCTTCTACGAGCAGTACTTC. Translated: CASSLKGDRGFYEQYF.

V usage is TRBV6-6 and J usage is TRBJ2-3; 11 positions match TRBD2. CDR3 length: 16 amino acids. The J segment lost 2 bases and the V segment lost 5 bases, leaving 6 bases of the junction unmatched. Germline V gene data show CDR1 as MNHNY and CDR2 as SVGAGI (reference sequence). This CDR3 is CASSQRLAGFTDTQYF. In DNA form, the CDR3 reads TGTGCCAGCAGTCAAAGACTAGCGGGATTCACAGATACGCAGTATTTT.

This chain joins TRBV6-1 and TRBJ1-2; no firm D call. CDR1 and CDR2 from the germline V gene are MNHNS and SASEGT. V lost 7 bases and J 8 bases, leaving 14 bases between the germline ends. The CDR3 consists of 12 residues. The CDR3 nucleotides are TGTGCCAGCACAGTCTGGCAGGAAGGCTACACCTTC. Translating gives CASTVWQEGYTF.